This T cell receptor (beta chain) is drawn from a study of patients and donors after allogeneic stem cell transplantation. TCRdb called the RT-PCR reads again in MiXCR, with one record for every CDR3 protein. Of some 880,000 distinct CDR3 sequences in the sample, more than 15% were seen once. This clonotype was found many times. CDR1 is MNHNS, CDR2 SASEGT, per germline. The CDR3 covers 13 residues. V was shortened by 2 bases and J by 2 bases, with 4 bases between the two germline ends. The sequence derives from a human donor who was either an allogeneic HSCT recipient or a stem cell or donor lymphocyte infusion donor (not recorded which). It is not recorded whose cells these are; they may come from a transplant donor. The V and J genes are TRBV6-1 and TRBJ1-5; no firm D call. Input material: blood, either unsorted or a sorted T cell fraction (not recorded which). The CDR3 protein is CASSERGNQPQHF. The DNA of the CDR3 is TGTGCCAGCAGTGAAAGGGGCAATCAGCCCCAGCATTTT.